These 18 T cell receptor beta chains were sequenced from one sample in a study of blood T cell repertoires in COVID-19. Assay used: immunoSEQ multiplex PCR; TCRdb lists only in-frame clones, some missing. Of 72,000 or so clones in the sample, about nine tenths are singletons; the top ten hold less than 0.8%. Sequencing was performed on peripheral blood. The receptors were gathered from a woman older than 75 with acute or convalescent COVID-19.

The count of this clone is one. The J gene is TRBJ2-1, the V gene TRBV28, with TRBD2 matching over 9 bases. Per germline, CDR1 MDHEN and CDR2 SYDVKM. The length of the CDR3 is 17 residues. After removal of 2 bases from V and 4 bases from J, the junction contained 9 bases not matched to a gene. The CDR3 DNA is TGTGCCAGCAGTTTAGTTAGCGGGGGCCCCTTATACAATGAGCAGTTCTTC. Protein: CASSLVSGGPLYNEQFF.

The chain links TRBV11-1 to TRBJ2-7; D unresolved. Per germline, CDR1 SGHAT and CDR2 FQDESV (reference sequence). The length of the CDR3 is 13 residues. V lost 2 bases to trimming and J lost 2 bases, with 7 bases between them. CDR3 sequence (DNA): TGTGCCAGCAGCTTATTGCAGACCTACGAGCAGTACTTC. Translated, it gives CASSLLQTYEQYF.

This rearrangement joins TRBV4-1 to TRBJ1-5; weak D call: TRBD1 (6 bases). Between the trimmed V and J ends, which lost 2 bases and 7 bases, there was a span of 9 bases. CDR3 length: 13 amino acids. Germline CDR1 is MGHRA and CDR2 is YSYEKL. In nucleotides, the CDR3 is TGCGCCAGCAGCCAATACAGGGACCAGCCCCAGCATTTT. Translation gives CASSQYRDQPQHF.

This clone was detected once. The chain combines TRBV29-1 with TRBJ2-1; 7 nucleotides agree with TRBD1. CDR3 length: 13 residues. J lost 4 bases, V lost 8 bases, and 8 bases had no gene match. Per germline, CDR1 SQVTM and CDR2 ANQGSEA. CDR3 nucleotide sequence: TGCAGCACACGACAGGGCCCTTACAATGAGCAGTTCTTC. Its translation: CSTRQGPYNEQFF.

V is TRBV9 and J is TRBJ2-1; TRBD2 might be the D (5 bases). Between the trimmed V and J ends, which lost 0 bases and 1 base, there was a span of 8 bases. The V gene's germline CDR1 is SGDLS and CDR2 YYNGEE. The CDR3 contains 15 residues. This chain's CDR3 is CASSVARESYNEQFF. The DNA for the CDR3 is TGTGCCAGCAGCGTAGCTCGGGAATCCTACAATGAGCAGTTCTTC.

The DNA for the CDR3 is TGTGCCAGCAGTTATTCGACTAGCGGGGGGGCCGGCACCGGGGAGCTGTTTTTT. Translated, it gives CASSYSTSGGAGTGELFF. The chain employs TRBV6-2 or TRBV6-3 and TRBJ2-2; 14 positions agree with TRBD2. The CDR3 sequence is 18 residues long. Trimming took 3 bases from V and 4 from J; bases not matched to a gene: 7. The germline V gene has CDR1 MNHEY and CDR2 SVGEGT.

This chain connects TRBV15 to TRBJ1-1, with D unclear. The CDR3 loop spans 15 amino acids. V lost 0 bases and J 4 bases, leaving 12 bases between the germline ends. The germline V gene has CDR1 LNHNV and CDR2 YYDKDF (reference sequence). CDR3 protein: CATSRESGLGTEAFF. In DNA form, the CDR3 reads TGTGCCACCAGCAGAGAGAGCGGCTTGGGCACTGAAGCTTTCTTT.

The chain is built from TRBV28 and TRBJ2-1; weak D call: TRBD1 (5 bases). Germline lookup yields CDR1 MDHEN and CDR2 SYDVKM. The CDR3 consists of 12 residues. V was clipped by 4 bases and J by 9 bases, with 10 bases between them. As DNA, the CDR3 is TGTGCCAGCAGTTCCCCAGGGTTTGAGCAGTTCTTC. It specifies CASSSPGFEQFF.

The chain employs TRBV7-9 and TRBJ2-3; a possible D gene is TRBD1 (5 bases). The CDR3 runs 14 residues. Trimming left V 5 bases short and J 3 bases short, with 12 bases between. Germline CDR1 is SEHNR and CDR2 is FQNEAQ (reference sequence). This chain's CDR3 is CASSDRAGTDTQYF. CDR3 nucleotide sequence: TGTGCCAGCAGCGACCGGGCAGGGACAGATACGCAGTATTTT.

The chain combines TRBV6-2 or TRBV6-3 with TRBJ1-1; a possible D gene is TRBD1 (5 bases). Germline-derived CDR1 and CDR2 are MNHEY and SVGEGT. The CDR3 spans 17 residues. The V end lost 3 bases, the J end lost 3 bases, and 20 bases lay between the germline ends. The CDR3 coding sequence is TGTGCCAGCAGTTATAAGTTATCGGGGCCGGGGGACACTGAAGCTTTCTTT. Protein sequence: CASSYKLSGPGDTEAFF.

This clone was picked up many times. This sequence joins TRBV9 and TRBJ1-2, with 8 bases lining up with TRBD1. With 3 bases clipped from V and 7 bases from J, the junction kept 8 bases outside the gene matches. The CDR3 has 14 residues. Per the germline V gene, CDR1 is SGDLS and CDR2 is YYNGEE. In DNA, the CDR3 is TGTGCCAGCAGCGCTGGACAGGGCGAAGGTGGCTACACCTTC. It yields the protein CASSAGQGEGGYTF.

V and J are TRBV29-1 and TRBJ2-7, with D tentatively TRBD2 (6 bases). V lost 7 bases, J lost 3 bases, and 16 bases lay in between. The CDR3 extends over 13 amino acids. Germline V gives CDR1 SQVTM, CDR2 ANQGSEA. CDR3 in amino acids: CSERGDSRYEQYF. CDR3 sequence (DNA): TGCAGCGAGAGAGGGGACTCCCGCTACGAGCAGTACTTC.

This sequence joins TRBV27 and TRBJ2-3; 15 bases are a match to TRBD2. J was trimmed by 4 bases and V by 1 base; bases with no gene match: 12. Germline V lookup: CDR1 MNHEY, CDR2 SMNVEV (reference sequence). The CDR3 runs 20 residues. The CDR3 region is CASSLLRRGLAGGWADTQYF. CDR3 sequence (DNA): TGTGCCAGCAGTTTATTACGGCGGGGACTAGCGGGGGGTTGGGCAGATACGCAGTATTTT.

The chain carries TRBV7-8 and TRBJ2-3; D may be TRBD2 (7 bases). Germline CDR1 reads SGHVS; CDR2 reads FQNEAQ. Trimming stripped 1 base from V and 2 bases from J, with 13 bases between. The CDR3 is 16 amino acids. The CDR3 DNA follows: TGTGCCAGCAGCTTAGAAGGGGGGGGGACCACAGATACGCAGTATTTT. Amino acid sequence: CASSLEGGGTTDTQYF.

The chain links TRBV3-1 (or the pseudogene TRBV3-2) to TRBJ2-5, with TRBD2 matching over 10 bases. CDR1 LGHDT and CDR2 YNNKEL come from the germline V gene (reference sequence). V was clipped by 0 bases and J by 5 bases; unmatched bases: 9. The CDR3 sequence is 17 residues long. The CDR3 sequence is CASSQERSGRARETQYF. The CDR3 DNA follows: TGTGCCAGCAGCCAAGAAAGGAGCGGGAGGGCCAGGGAGACCCAGTACTTC.

This rearrangement joins TRBV4-2 to TRBJ1-6, with 11 bases that match TRBD1. Germline CDR1 LGHNA, CDR2 YNFKEQ. The ends lost 5 bases at V and 8 bases at J; junction bases unmatched: 2. There are 14 residues in the CDR3. CDR3 in DNA: TGTGCCAGCAGCGAGGGACAGGGGGATTCACCCCTCCACTTT. Its translation is CASSEGQGDSPLHF.

This sequence joins TRBV5-1 and TRBJ1-2, with TRBD1 as a possible D gene (6 bases). Germline CDR1 and CDR2: SGHRS and YFSETQ. V lost 4 bases and J lost 5, with 12 bases in between. The CDR3 is made up of 13 amino acids. As DNA, the CDR3 is TGCGCCAGCAGCCCAGGGGTGGAATATGGCTACACCTTC. Translating gives CASSPGVEYGYTF.

A word on this clone: One end of the junction varies from germline; a read error may be responsible. The chain recombines TRBV7-7 with TRBJ2-7; D is perhaps TRBD1 (5 bases). The germline V gene has CDR1 SSHAT and CDR2 FNYEAQ (reference sequence). This CDR3 comprises 18 residues. The CDR3 here is CASSSDKGACALGYEQYF. The CDR3 DNA follows: TGTGCTAGCAGCTCTGACAAAGGGGCCTGCGCGTTAGGCTACGAGCAGTACTTC.